The source of this TCR beta chain is a study of shared clonotypes between healthy human individuals. TCRdb's table, derived via immunoSEQ multiplex PCR, lists solely in-frame clones and lacks some. This sample yields approximately 1,500,000 clones, of which 95% to 99% are seen a single time; roughly 0.45% belongs to the top ten. The CDR3 totals 13 residues. Trimming removed 0 bases at V and 4 bases at J, with 7 bases between. CDR1 SGHNT and CDR2 YYREEE come from the germline V gene (reference sequence). Points on this clone: The sample holds other DNA sequences that translate to the same CDR3.

The source of this sequence is a man aged 25-45 years in good health. Specimen: naive CD4+ T cells sorted from blood. Subset here: CD45RA+ positively selected. The chain links TRBV5-4 to TRBJ1-2; D is unresolved. CDR3 amino acids: CASSLAGFYGYTF. Here the CDR3 DNA reads TGTGCCAGCAGCTTGGCGGGATTCTATGGCTACACCTTC.